Below are 25 T cell receptor beta chains sequenced from a single sample in a study of T cell responses to AZD1222 COVID-19 vaccine. Data came from immunoSEQ multiplex PCR; TCRdb stores just in-frame clones and leaves some out. The sample contains fewer than 150,000 clones, about 93% of which appear only once. Sequencing used peripheral blood, obtained on day 0 of AZD1222 vaccination. These receptor sequences come from an adult in good health.

The chain recombines TRBV13 with TRBJ1-2, with a weak D call TRBD1 (6 bases). The germline V and J ends were trimmed by 4 bases and 4 bases, with 13 bases remaining between them. There are 14 residues in the CDR3. The germline CDR1 and CDR2 sequences are PRHDT and FYEKMQ (reference sequence). CDR3 bases: TGTGCCAGCAGCTACCGGACAGAGTCCTATGGCTACACCTTC. Protein product: CASSYRTESYGYTF.

V gene TRBV5-1 combines with J gene TRBJ1-2; D is unresolved. This CDR3 has 14 amino acids. Germline assignment: CDR1 SGHRS and CDR2 YFSETQ. V was cut by 0 bases and J by 6 bases, with 12 bases left in between. The CDR3 here is CASSLGITGDGYTF. The CDR3 coding sequence is TGCGCCAGCAGCTTGGGCATCACCGGGGATGGCTACACCTTC.

V and J are TRBV23-1 and TRBJ2-1; 11 bases map to TRBD2. TRBV23-1 is reported as an ORF; its role is uncertain. The CDR3 contains 16 residues. V lost 4 bases and J lost 0; bases outside the gene matches: 2. In nucleotides, the CDR3 is TGCGCCAGCAGTCTAGCGGGGGGGAGCTCCTACAATGAGCAGTTCTTC. Translating gives CASSLAGGSSYNEQFF.

In DNA, the CDR3 is TGTGCCAGCAGTTACTCGTCAGGGCAAGGGGCCAACGTCCTGACTTTC. Translation: CASSYSSGQGANVLTF. This sequence joins TRBV6-5 and TRBJ2-6; TRBD1 might be the D (5 bases). The CDR3 consists of 16 residues. Germline V gene lookup returns CDR1 MNHEY and CDR2 SVGAGI. Trimming took off 0 bases at V and 4 bases at J, with 10 bases between the two ends.

The J gene is TRBJ1-2, the V gene TRBV19; D gene ambiguous. The length of the CDR3 is 13 residues. The V end lost 10 bases, the J end lost 2 bases, and 14 bases lay between the germline ends. The germline CDR1 and CDR2 sequences are LNHDA and SQIVND (reference sequence). The DNA for the CDR3 is TGTGCCACCCACCGTGGCAGGAACTATGGCTACACCTTC. Protein sequence: CATHRGRNYGYTF.

The genes are TRBV3-1 (or the pseudogene TRBV3-2) and TRBJ2-5; D is possibly TRBD2 (5 bases). The germline V gene has CDR1 LGHDT and CDR2 YNNKEL (reference sequence). The V and J ends lost 3 bases and 6 bases respectively, with 17 bases between them. The CDR3 contains 15 residues. CDR3 DNA sequence: TGTGCCAGCAGCCAGGAAGGACGAAGGAGGAAGACCCAGTACTTC. This sequence encodes CASSQEGRRRKTQYF.

The chain employs TRBV6-6 and TRBJ1-2; TRBD1 aligns across 9 bases. The CDR3 is made up of 15 amino acids. Unmatched junction bases numbered 7, after V lost 6 bases and J lost 2 bases. From germline, CDR1 is MNHNY and CDR2 SVGAGI (reference sequence). CDR3: CASSSPGTGNYGYTF. The CDR3 DNA sequence: TGTGCCAGCAGCTCACCCGGGACAGGGAACTATGGCTACACCTTC.

This sequence joins TRBV10-2 and TRBJ1-4, with D hard to call. Germline V gene lookup returns CDR1 WSHSY and CDR2 SAAADI. This CDR3 has 13 amino acids. Trimming removed 6 bases at V and 7 bases at J, with 12 bases between. CDR3 in DNA: TGCGCCAGCAGCCGGCGGGAGACTGAAAAACTGTTTTTT. Translating gives CASSRRETEKLFF.

In the case of this clone: The junction shows a germline mismatch at one end, possibly a read error. The rearrangement joins TRBV24-1 to TRBJ1-3; D is perhaps TRBD1 (6 bases). Per germline, CDR1 KGHDR and CDR2 SFDVKD. The CDR3 runs 18 residues. CDR3 amino acids: CAASGARGPLISGNTIYF. The CDR3 region has the DNA TGTGCCGCCAGTGGTGCCAGGGGCCCGCTTATCTCTGGAAACACCATATATTTT.

This clone appeared a single time. The CDR3 here is CSASGGDGYGYTF. The CDR3, as DNA: TGCAGTGCTAGTGGGGGGGATGGCTATGGCTACACCTTC. The V call is TRBV20-1, the J call TRBJ1-2, with a weak D call TRBD1 (5 bases). CDR1 and CDR2 (germline): DFQATT, SNEGSKA (reference sequence). The V gene lost 3 bases and the J gene lost 4 bases, with 12 bases spanning the gap. There are 13 residues in the CDR3.

V gene TRBV6-5 combines with J gene TRBJ1-1; no clear D gene. The CDR3 has 15 residues. From germline, CDR1 is MNHEY and CDR2 SVGAGI. V was shortened by 0 bases and J by 1 base, with 9 bases between the two germline ends. The CDR3 loop reads CASSYSRQTNTEAFF. CDR3 nucleotides: TGTGCCAGCAGTTACTCGAGACAAACGAACACTGAAGCTTTCTTT.

The chain carries TRBV27 and TRBJ1-1; 9 bases are shared with TRBD1. The trim removed 2 bases at V and 1 base at J, leaving 5 bases unmatched. The CDR3 is 16 residues long. CDR1 is MNHEY, CDR2 SMNVEV, per germline (reference sequence). CDR3 amino acids: CASSLHGTGRNTEAFF. Written as DNA, the CDR3 is TGTGCCAGCAGTTTACACGGGACAGGGCGGAACACTGAAGCTTTCTTT.

The chain uses TRBV7-3 and TRBJ1-6; D call uncertain. V was pared by 5 bases and J by 2 bases, with 1 base between. The germline V gene has CDR1 SGHTA and CDR2 FQGTGA. The CDR3 loop spans 12 amino acids. This CDR3 is CASSPYNSPLHF. CDR3 bases: TGTGCCAGCAGCCCCTATAATTCACCCCTCCACTTT. Variable domain in full (rest from reference TRBV7-3 and TRBJ1-6): GAGVSQTPSNKVTEKGKYVELRCDPISGHTALYWYRQSLGQGPEFLIYFQGTGAADDSGLPNDRFFAVRPEGSVSTLKIQRTERGDSAVYLCASSPYNSPLHFGNGTRLTVT.

The CDR3 coding sequence is TGTGCCAGCAGTTTATCTGACCCAGGGTTGGGCTATGGCTACACCTTC. It specifies CASSLSDPGLGYGYTF. The chain links TRBV6-6 to TRBJ1-2, with a tentative D call TRBD1 (5 bases). The CDR3 runs to 16 residues. Looked up from germline, CDR1 is MNHNY and CDR2 is SVGAGI (reference sequence). Between the trimmed V and J ends, which lost 4 bases and 4 bases, there was a span of 19 bases.

This chain joins TRBV5-6 and TRBJ1-1, with a weak D call TRBD1 (5 bases). This CDR3 comprises 15 residues. The V end was cut by 4 bases, the J end by 0 bases, with 13 bases between. Looked up from germline, CDR1 is SGHDT and CDR2 is YYEEEE. The CDR3, as DNA: TGTGCCAGCAGCGTGGGGGAGTGGCTGAACACTGAAGCTTTCTTT. Protein product: CASSVGEWLNTEAFF. Complete variable domain (other parts from reference TRBV5-6 and TRBJ1-1): DAGVTQSPTHLIKTRGQQVTLRCSPKSGHDTVSWYQQALGQGPQFIFQYYEEEERQRGNFPDRFSGHQFPNYSSELNVNALLLGDSALYLCASSVGEWLNTEAFFGQGTRLTVV.

The CDR3 loop is CASSPSPLGGGDGYGYTF. CDR3 in DNA: TGTGCCAGCTCACCTTCCCCATTAGGGGGGGGCGATGGCTATGGCTACACCTTC. This chain joins TRBV18 and TRBJ1-2, with a possible D match to TRBD1 (6 bases). Germline V gene sequence: CDR1 KGHSH, CDR2 LQKENI. The CDR3 sequence is 18 residues long. With 3 bases removed from V and 4 bases from J, the gap between germline ends came to 24 bases. Full variable domain (outside the CDR3, taken from reference TRBV18 and TRBJ1-2): NAGVMQNPRHLVRRRGQEARLRCSPMKGHSHVYWYRQLPEEGLKFMVYLQKENIIDESGMPKERFSAEFPKEGPSILRIQQVVRGDSAAYFCASSPSPLGGGDGYGYTFGSGTRLTVV.

The chain employs TRBV27 and TRBJ1-2; 9 bases line up with TRBD1. The CDR3 is made up of 14 amino acids. V gave up 6 bases and J gave up 4 bases; unmatched junction bases: 6. The V gene's germline CDR1 is MNHEY and CDR2 SMNVEV (reference sequence). The chain's CDR3 is CASSQQGQGYGYTF. The CDR3 DNA sequence: TGTGCCAGCAGCCAGCAGGGACAGGGCTATGGCTACACCTTC.

CDR3 DNA sequence: TGTGCCACCAGCAGAGTTGGGGAATCACCCCTCCACTTT. Protein product: CATSRVGESPLHF. The chain joins TRBV15 to TRBJ1-6; no clear D gene. The V end was cut by 1 base, the J end by 10 bases, with 8 bases between. The CDR3 loop spans 13 amino acids. The V gene's germline CDR1 is LNHNV and CDR2 YYDKDF (reference sequence).

The chain joins TRBV11-2 to TRBJ2-5; D might be TRBD1 or TRBD2, each matching 5 bases. The V and J ends lost 5 bases and 7 bases respectively, with 11 bases between them. Per the germline V gene, CDR1 is SGHAT and CDR2 is FQNNGV. This CDR3 spans 12 amino acids. The CDR3 region has the DNA TGTGCCAGCAGCAGGGACCTGGGGACCCAGTACTTC. This sequence encodes CASSRDLGTQYF.

The table lists this clone with a few counts. CDR3 protein: CASSPQQGLGEQYF. In nucleotides, the CDR3 is TGTGCCAGCAGCCCCCAACAGGGTCTGGGGGAGCAGTACTTC. The chain uses TRBV7-6 and TRBJ2-7; tentatively, D is TRBD1 (6 bases). Looked up from germline, CDR1 is SGHVS and CDR2 is FNYEAQ. The CDR3 sequence is 14 residues long. The V end was cut by 5 bases, the J end by 7 bases, with 18 bases between. Based on the CDR3 plus reference TRBV7-6 and TRBJ2-7, the full variable domain is GAGVSQSPRYKVTKRGQDVALRCDPISGHVSLYWYRQALGQGPEFLTYFNYEAQQDKSGLPNDRFSAERPEGSISTLTIQRTEQRDSAMYRCASSPQQGLGEQYFGPGTRLTVT.

J is TRBJ1-4 and V is TRBV6-5; no firm D call. Germline CDR1 MNHEY, CDR2 SVGAGI. V was trimmed by 6 bases and J by 2 bases, leaving 10 bases between them. The CDR3 is 14 amino acids. This CDR3 reads CASSQGYTNEKLFF. The CDR3, as DNA: TGTGCCAGCAGCCAAGGGTACACTAATGAAAAACTGTTTTTT.

The V gene is TRBV19, the J gene TRBJ1-1, with D tentatively TRBD1 (5 bases). Germline-derived CDR1 and CDR2 are LNHDA and SQIVND (reference sequence). The CDR3 totals 15 residues. Deletions cut 10 bases from V and 1 base from J, with 19 bases between. The CDR3 reads CATRDRGPQNTEAFF. The CDR3 DNA follows: TGTGCCACCAGGGACCGGGGCCCCCAGAACACTGAAGCTTTCTTT. Together with reference TRBV19 and TRBJ1-1, the CDR3 gives the full variable domain: DGGITQSPKYLFRKEGQNVTLSCEQNLNHDAMYWYRQDPGQGLRLIYYSQIVNDFQKGDIAEGYSVSREKKESFPLTVTSAQKNPTAFYLCATRDRGPQNTEAFFGQGTRLTVV.

The chain is built from TRBV6-1 and TRBJ2-5; 7 bases are a match to TRBD1. Trimming took 4 bases from V and 5 from J; bases not matched to a gene: 13. The length of the CDR3 is 16 residues. Germline lookup yields CDR1 MNHNS and CDR2 SASEGT. The chain's CDR3 is CASSVDFNRGRETQYF. The CDR3 DNA is TGTGCCAGCAGTGTTGATTTTAATAGGGGGCGGGAGACCCAGTACTTC.

This chain joins TRBV5-6 and TRBJ1-5, with a possible D match to TRBD1 (6 bases). This CDR3 spans 13 amino acids. Germline V gene data show CDR1 as SGHDT and CDR2 as YYEEEE. Trimming left V 7 bases short and J 5 bases short, with 13 bases between. The CDR3 DNA follows: TGTGCCAGCGCCCTAGGGGGGGATCAGCCCCAGCATTTT. Its protein is CASALGGDQPQHF. Supplemented by reference TRBV5-6 and TRBJ1-5, the full variable domain reads DAGVTQSPTHLIKTRGQQVTLRCSPKSGHDTVSWYQQALGQGPQFIFQYYEEEERQRGNFPDRFSGHQFPNYSSELNVNALLLGDSALYLCASALGGDQPQHFGDGTRLSIL.

This clone appeared a single time. V and J are TRBV2 and TRBJ1-1; the match to TRBD1 covers 9 bases. V lost 8 bases and J lost 5; bases outside the gene matches: 15. Germline CDR1 reads SNHLY; CDR2 reads FYNNEI. The CDR3 sequence is 16 residues long. The CDR3 reads CASERTPGTGTTEAFF. The CDR3 DNA sequence: TGTGCCAGCGAAAGAACCCCCGGGACAGGGACTACTGAAGCTTTCTTT. Based on the CDR3 plus reference TRBV2 and TRBJ1-1, the full variable domain is EPEVTQTPSHQVTQMGQEVILRCVPISNHLYFYWYRQILGQKVEFLVSFYNNEISEKSEIFDDQFSVERPDGSNFTLKIRSTKLEDSAMYFCASERTPGTGTTEAFFGQGTRLTVV.